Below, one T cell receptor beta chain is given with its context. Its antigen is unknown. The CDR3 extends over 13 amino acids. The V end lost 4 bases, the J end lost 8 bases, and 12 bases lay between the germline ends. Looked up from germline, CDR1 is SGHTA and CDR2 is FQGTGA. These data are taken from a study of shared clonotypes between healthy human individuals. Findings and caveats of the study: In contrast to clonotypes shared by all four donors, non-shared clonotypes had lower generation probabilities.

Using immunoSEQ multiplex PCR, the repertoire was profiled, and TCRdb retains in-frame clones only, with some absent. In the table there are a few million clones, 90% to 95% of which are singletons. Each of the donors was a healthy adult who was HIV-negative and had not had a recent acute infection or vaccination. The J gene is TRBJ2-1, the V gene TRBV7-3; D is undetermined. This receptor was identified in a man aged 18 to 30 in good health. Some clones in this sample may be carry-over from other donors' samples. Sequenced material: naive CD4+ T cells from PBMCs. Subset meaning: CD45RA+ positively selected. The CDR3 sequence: CASSSRVRDEQFF. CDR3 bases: TGTGCCAGCAGCTCCCGGGTACGGGATGAGCAGTTCTTC.